This TCR beta chain is from a study of PD-L1 blockade in urothelial cancer (dated by TCRdb to 2016 to 2017). Turning to the overall study: Every patient began therapy around 2014 and was given atezolizumab 1,200 mg intravenously every 3 weeks. About 85% of the roughly 29 patients were males with bladder-origin urothelial cancer, and 18 of 29 reported a prior smoking history. An ECOG performance status of 0 or 1 was recorded for the patients, and 0 to 3 prior chemotherapy regimens had been received by the patients. Blood samples were analyzed at 3 weeks after treatment start (second dose) and at 6 weeks after treatment start. Blood samples gave median yields of 141,255 T cells and 83,000 or so unique TCRs, along with a median clonality of roughly 0.08. Somatic, immune and clinical correlates of response to PD-L1 blockade with atezolizumab in urothelial cancer were the focus of an exploratory multi-omic analysis. Pretreatment tumor samples, along with matched peripheral blood collected serially before and after atezolizumab treatment, underwent TCR sequencing. Durable clinical benefit meant progression-free survival longer than 6 months, and TCR features were also tested against progression-free and overall survival. In the same patients, pretreatment tumors underwent whole exome sequencing and RNA sequencing in addition to TCR sequencing. Durable clinical benefit was achieved by nine patients but not by the remaining 20. Pretreatment blood TCR-seq was available for 30 or so patients, at least one posttreatment blood collection was obtained for some 24 patients, and tumor TCR-seq was available for some 24 patients. On the study overall, not on this receptor specifically: A pretreatment peripheral blood TCR clonality below the median was linked to improved progression-free and overall survival. Small sample size (n of about 30) and many exploratory analyses mean the results are intended to be hypothesis-generating. Patients with durable benefit showed greater expansion of tumor-associated TCR clones in peripheral blood 3 weeks after starting treatment (n ≈ 21, p = 0.022).

Synthetic TCR analog templates were spiked into each PCR to estimate absolute template abundance from read counts. The immunoSEQ assay was used to amplify TCRbeta CDR3 regions from genomic DNA with bias-controlled V and J gene primers. Sequencing of rearranged TCRbeta segments was performed at approximately 20X coverage. Per the authors' processing: Clustering was used to correct sequencing errors, and CDR3s were annotated against IMGT to assign V, D and J genes. Out-of-frame and stop-codon sequences were excluded, and only productive TCRbeta rearrangements were used in downstream analyses. Clonality was computed as one minus Shannon entropy normalized by the log of the number of unique productive sequences. Fisher's exact test with Benjamini-Hochberg correction, at a threshold of adjusted p below 0.01, was used to find clones that differed between time points or between blood and tumor. What TCRdb holds here is the immuneACCESS table cut down to in-frame rearrangements. Part of the clones is not present; checked against another copy, under half of the missing clones reflect an unresolved V gene, and the others are unexplained. V, J and clone size reflect that table, while D and trimming were determined from the DNA. This sample lists about 71,000 clones; about 88% were detected once. Clones ranked in the top ten supply around 3.3% of the sample.

A total of 25 to 30 patients with locally advanced or metastatic urothelial carcinoma, treated at Memorial Sloan Kettering on a trial protocol, made up the cohort. Peripheral blood mononuclear cells were collected pretreatment and during treatment, with between 1 and 8 total time points per patient. The Qiagen DNeasy Blood extraction kit was used to purify genomic DNA from total PBMCs and tumor samples. Collected pretreatment and during treatment, PBMCs were isolated and stored as previously described. Notes on this clone: The target of this receptor is not known. Per-nucleotide qualities are absent, and no much larger clonotype sits a single base away.

Including the terminal cysteine and phenylalanine, the CDR3 comprises 15 residues. Here the CDR3 DNA is all that survives: 45 bases in frame from base 1. Cut back by 1 base and 5 bases, the V and J ends lie 14 bases apart. Reading the germline V gene gives CDR1 SGHTA and CDR2 FQGNSA. This TCR was recovered from a man aged 55 to 70 with urothelial cancer. This sample comprised PBMCs, obtained around atezolizumab (anti-PD-L1) treatment. This receptor chain uses TRBV7-2 and TRBJ1-2; the D gene identity is not certain. The nucleotide sequence reads TGTGCCAGCAGCTTAGGTCAGGCTTCTTCTTATGGCTACACCTTC. This translates into CASSLGQASSYGYTF.